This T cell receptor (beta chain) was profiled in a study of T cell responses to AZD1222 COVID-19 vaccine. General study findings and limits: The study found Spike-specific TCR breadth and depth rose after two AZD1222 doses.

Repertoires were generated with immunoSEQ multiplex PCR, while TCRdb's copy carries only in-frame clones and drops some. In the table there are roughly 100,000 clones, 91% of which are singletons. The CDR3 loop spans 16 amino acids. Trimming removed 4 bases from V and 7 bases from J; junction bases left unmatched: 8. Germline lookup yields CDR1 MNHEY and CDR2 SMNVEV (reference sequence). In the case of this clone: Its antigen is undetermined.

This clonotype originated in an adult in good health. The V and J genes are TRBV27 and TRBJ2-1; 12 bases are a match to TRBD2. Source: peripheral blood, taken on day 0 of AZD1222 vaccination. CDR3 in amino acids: CASSSTRTSGTNEQFF. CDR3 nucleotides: TGTGCCAGCAGTTCTACCCGGACTAGCGGGACTAATGAGCAGTTCTTC.